The present entry profiles one TCR beta chain with its context. This clonotype appeared a single time. Its target antigen remains unknown. Base qualities are not recorded, but no much larger clone differs from it by a single base. A single read makes a weak case. The junction carries 17 bases between V and J, which are trimmed by 6 bases and 5 bases respectively. Reading from cysteine to phenylalanine, the CDR3 counts 14 amino acids. Just the 42-base CDR3 DNA is kept, in frame starting at base 1. From a lookup of the germline V gene, CDR1 and CDR2 are MNHEY and SVGAGI. The data belong to a study of Graves' ophthalmopathy and Graves' hyperthyroidism (dated by TCRdb to between 2017 and 2018). The study in broad terms: Peripheral blood samples were taken at the time of initial diagnosis, before any treatment was given. The study used signatures of the TCR beta repertoire to tell Graves' ophthalmopathy apart from Graves' hyperthyroidism and to predict which patients would progress to ophthalmopathy. In total, approximately 130 blood samples were TCR-sequenced: some 40 ophthalmopathy, some 72 hyperthyroidism and some 17 hyperthyroidism-to-ophthalmopathy patients. To explore V-J signatures distinguishing ophthalmopathy from hyperthyroidism, a discovery set of about 99 patients (fewer than 45 ophthalmopathy, over 55 stable hyperthyroidism) was enrolled. The independent validation cohort included roughly 19 hyperthyroidism patients plus 17 patients who later progressed from hyperthyroidism to ophthalmopathy. In more than five hyperthyroidism patients, the T-cell repertoires found in thyroid tissue were compared with those found in blood. Following sampling, methimazole starting at 30 mg daily was administered to hyperthyroidism patients, and high-dose intravenous methylprednisolone was administered to ophthalmopathy patients. The 75 to 100 discovery patients were divided at random into training and test sets in a 7:3 ratio. What the authors observed across the whole study: Most of the expanded thyroid clonotypes with a frequency above 0.001 were also detected in blood, and it was suggested that the thyroid immune response may be reflected by blood repertoires. No statistical method was used to predetermine the sample size, and group allocation was not hidden from the investigators. Ophthalmopathy was separated from stable hyperthyroidism by the 13-signature model with 85% to 90% sensitivity and 81% to 83% specificity in cross-validation and with 80%/75% in the test set. In validation, the model predicted ophthalmopathy progression with about 71% sensitivity and around 72% specificity; 12 predicted patients were CT-confirmed with GO in a median of approximately 6.5 months.

TCR beta CDR3 regions were amplified from RNA transcripts for repertoire sequencing. The first round was an RT-PCR using HTBI primers with the Qiagen OneStep RT-PCR kit, and this first round was followed by a second-round multiplex PCR, then size selection and purification. The libraries underwent paired-end sequencing with 100 bp reads on an Illumina HiSeq2000. The published analysis was carried out like this. SOAPnuke was used for read processing, and reads with adapters, uncalled bases, a mean Phred below 15, or no exact constant-primer or identifier match were discarded. COPE v1.2.5 was used to merge high-quality paired reads. Each unique nucleotide sequence was treated as a clonotype, and MiTCR v1.1 was used to align the clonotypes to the IMGT TRB V, D and J references. Analysis was restricted to V-J combinations with a frequency above 0.0001, which covered 99.2% of repertoires. A TCR clonal expansion and chaos score per V-J combination was defined as the ratio of F50 clonal expansion to chaos observed in the TCRdist matrix. Features were reduced by Welch's t-statistics and random forest to around 13 V-J combinations, which fed a naive Bayes classifier. The Morisita-Horn index was used to measure how similar the thyroid and blood repertoires were. TCRdb handled the public reads itself, with Q25 trimming in fastp and clone calling in MiXCR, and kept productive beta chains. Identical CDR3 proteins give one entry, which carries the most common genes and DNA. TCRdb, not the original authors, processed these V and J calls. A total of roughly 500,000 distinct CDR3 sequences appear in this sample, under 15% of them only once. The top ten clones comprise 8% to 10% of the sample.

Ophthalmopathy patients had moderately to severely active disease, Clinical Activity Score of at least 3, NOSPECS grade of at least 4, and disease duration under 3 months. Patients were excluded if they had other autoimmune diseases, uncontrolled infections, pregnancy or lactation. Clinical symptoms, serum thyroxine, TRAb, thyroid ultrasound and orbital computed tomography formed the basis of the diagnosis. Ficoll-Paque density gradient centrifugation was used to isolate PBMCs from approximately 11 ml of fresh peripheral blood. Trizol reagent was used to extract the total RNA, and its quality was then checked on an Agilent 2100 Bioanalyzer.

This receptor chain uses TRBV6-5 and TRBJ2-7; the D assignment is uncertain and may be TRBD1 or TRBD2, with 5 bases supporting each. The sample comprised blood. This clonotype was obtained from a young woman with Graves' ophthalmopathy. Donor details come from another sample of the same person, matched by shared clones. The nucleotides read TGTGCCAGCAGCACCTCGAGGGGTGGGAACGAGCAGTACTTC. Its protein is CASSTSRGGNEQYF.